Below are 10 T cell receptor beta chains sequenced from a single sample in a study of blood T cell repertoires in COVID-19. Sequencing used immunoSEQ multiplex PCR; TCRdb keeps in-frame clones, though not all of them. The sample yields fewer than 250,000 clones, about nine tenths seen once. Sequencing used peripheral blood. Source of these receptors: a man aged 45-65 years with COVID-19, enrolled during active disease.

The chain couples TRBV15 to TRBJ1-5, with TRBD1 matching 7 bases. Germline assignment: CDR1 LNHNV and CDR2 YYDKDF (reference sequence). The CDR3 runs 14 residues. V gave up 2 bases and J gave up 7 bases; unmatched junction bases: 5. Here the CDR3 reads CATSRPTGIQPQHF. As DNA, the CDR3 is TGTGCCACCAGCAGACCGACAGGGATCCAGCCCCAGCATTTT.

The chain recombines TRBV18 with TRBJ2-7, with TRBD2 matching over 12 bases. Losses at the gene ends were 1 base for V and 5 bases for J; bases not matched to a gene: 12. This CDR3 is 18 amino acids long. CDR1 KGHSH and CDR2 LQKENI come from the germline V gene. CDR3 sequence reads: CASSPRSLAGGTGNEQYF. As DNA, the CDR3 is TGTGCCAGCTCACCACGATCGCTAGCGGGAGGGACCGGCAACGAGCAGTACTTC.

This chain joins TRBV11-3 and TRBJ1-1, with 10 bases aligning to TRBD1. Germline values: CDR1 SGHNT, CDR2 YENEEA. The CDR3 runs to 15 residues. Trimming took 5 bases from V and 5 from J; bases not matched to a gene: 8. In nucleotides, the CDR3 is TGTGCCAGCAGCCCGGGGACAGGGGTAAGGACTGAAGCTTTCTTT. Translated, it gives CASSPGTGVRTEAFF.

V is TRBV6-9 and J is TRBJ1-1, with D possibly being TRBD1 (6 bases). V lost 2 bases and J 1 base, leaving 8 bases between the germline ends. The CDR3 is 14 residues long. The germline V gene has CDR1 MNHGY and CDR2 SVAAGI. CDR3 coding DNA: TGTGCCAGCAGTTATGACAGGAAGAACACTGAAGCTTTCTTT. Protein: CASSYDRKNTEAFF.

This clone was found once. This rearrangement joins TRBV30 to TRBJ2-7, with D possibly matching TRBD1 (6 bases). The CDR3 is 15 amino acids. CDR1 and CDR2 from the germline V gene are GTSNPN and SVGIG (reference sequence). The V and J ends lost 3 bases and 3 bases respectively, with 18 bases between them. The CDR3 sequence: CAWSHRAPGLYEQYF. In nucleotides, the CDR3 is TGTGCCTGGAGCCACAGGGCCCCCGGGCTCTACGAGCAGTACTTC.

Here the CDR3 DNA reads TGTGCCTGGAGTGGACAGGGGAAGCAGCCCCAGCATTTT. It is translated as CAWSGQGKQPQHF. The chain is built from TRBV30 and TRBJ1-5; TRBD1 aligns across 8 bases. The CDR3 contains 13 residues. Germline V CDR1 and CDR2: GTSNPN, SVGIG (reference sequence). V lost 1 base, J lost 7 bases, and 3 bases stayed unmatched.

Only a few counts were recorded for this clone. The V call is TRBV5-8, the J call TRBJ1-4; D gene uncertain. The V gene lost 1 base and the J gene lost 8 bases, with 9 bases spanning the gap. The CDR3 spans 13 residues. The germline gives CDR1 SGHTS, CDR2 YDEGEE. The CDR3: CASSLWADEKLFF. CDR3 DNA sequence: TGTGCCAGCAGCTTGTGGGCAGACGAAAAACTGTTTTTT.

The chain carries TRBV3-1 (or the pseudogene TRBV3-2) and TRBJ1-1, with TRBD1 matching 8 bases. Per germline, CDR1 LGHDT and CDR2 YNNKEL (reference sequence). V lost 3 bases and J lost 4; bases outside the gene matches: 10. This CDR3 has 16 residues. CDR3: CASSHLAQGGSTEAFF. The CDR3 bases are TGTGCCAGCAGCCATTTAGCACAGGGGGGCAGCACTGAAGCTTTCTTT.

The V gene is TRBV14, the J gene TRBJ2-3, with D unresolved. The CDR3 totals 15 residues. Looked up from germline, CDR1 is SGHDN and CDR2 is FVKESK. Between the trimmed V and J ends, which lost 1 base and 0 bases, there was a span of 8 bases. The CDR3 sequence is CASSQGLASTDTQYF. CDR3 sequence (DNA): TGTGCCAGCAGCCAAGGACTCGCCAGCACAGATACGCAGTATTTT.

The chain carries TRBV19 and TRBJ1-6; the match to TRBD1 covers 11 bases. V shed 6 bases, J shed 10 bases, and the junction held 5 bases outside the gene matches. The CDR3 loop spans 14 amino acids. Germline CDR1 LNHDA, CDR2 SQIVND (reference sequence). CDR3 sequence: CASSGTGGQSPLHF. The CDR3 coding sequence is TGTGCCAGTAGCGGGACAGGGGGACAATCACCCCTCCACTTT. Full variable domain (outside the CDR3, taken from reference TRBV19 and TRBJ1-6): DGGITQSPKYLFRKEGQNVTLSCEQNLNHDAMYWYRQDPGQGLRLIYYSQIVNDFQKGDIAEGYSVSREKKESFPLTVTSAQKNPTAFYLCASSGTGGQSPLHFGNGTRLTVT.